Below are 10 T cell receptor beta chains sequenced from a single sample in a study of blood T cell repertoires in COVID-19. Only in-frame clones appear in the TCRdb table, and some are missing; sequencing was by immunoSEQ multiplex PCR. The data show 90,000 to 130,000 clones, around nine tenths seen once. The specimen was peripheral blood. These receptors all stem from a human donor in a cohort sampled during active COVID-19.

V gene TRBV5-1 combines with J gene TRBJ1-4, with D perhaps matching TRBD1 (6 bases). The CDR3 length is 13 residues. CDR1 is SGHRS and CDR2 is YFSETQ in the germline V gene. Trimming shortened V by 4 bases and J by 5 bases, and 9 bases separated the two germline ends. The CDR3: CASSQGPNEKLFF. Written as DNA, the CDR3 is TGCGCCAGCAGCCAGGGGCCGAATGAAAAACTGTTTTTT. The full variable domain, in which reference TRBV5-1 and TRBJ1-4 provide the parts outside the CDR3, is KAGVTQTPRYLIKTRGQQVTLSCSPISGHRSVSWYQQTPGQGLQFLFEYFSETQRNKGNFPGRFSGRQFSNSRSEMNVSTLELGDSALYLCASSQGPNEKLFFGSGTQLSVL.

V gene TRBV6-5 combines with J gene TRBJ1-6, with 9 bases lining up with TRBD1. With V trimmed by 2 bases and J by 6 bases, 5 bases remained unmatched. The length of the CDR3 is 16 residues. Per germline, CDR1 MNHEY and CDR2 SVGAGI. CDR3 DNA: TGTGCCAGCAGTTACGGGACAGGGTGGATTAATTCACCCCTCCACTTT. Residues: CASSYGTGWINSPLHF.

V gene TRBV4-3 combines with J gene TRBJ2-7, with D possibly TRBD1 on 6 matching bases. Germline CDR1 is LGHNA and CDR2 is YSLEER. Trimming took 0 bases from V and 2 from J, leaving 11 bases between them. This CDR3 spans 15 amino acids. As DNA, the CDR3 is TGCGCCAGCAGCCAAGATACCGGACAGACCTACGAGCAGTACTTC. The encoded protein is CASSQDTGQTYEQYF.

The chain joins TRBV12-5 to TRBJ1-1; weak D call: TRBD1 (5 bases). This CDR3 is built from 13 residues. Trimming cost V 0 bases and J 8 bases, with 10 bases left between them. Germline assignment: CDR1 LGHNT and CDR2 FRNRAP. The CDR3 DNA follows: TGTGCTAGTGGTTTGGTACGGGGGACCGAAGCTTTCTTT. Residues: CASGLVRGTEAFF.

The rearrangement uses TRBV19 and TRBJ1-6; TRBD1 aligns across 7 bases. The CDR3 loop spans 17 amino acids. Germline V gives CDR1 LNHDA, CDR2 SQIVND (reference sequence). The ends lost 3 bases at V and 7 bases at J; junction bases unmatched: 12. The CDR3 nucleotides read TGTGCCAGTAGTATTAGGACCCGGCAGGGGGGAAATTCACCCCTCCACTTT. Amino acids: CASSIRTRQGGNSPLHF.

The CDR3 is CASSVQGAYEQYF. The CDR3 DNA reads as TGTGCCAGCAGCGTACAGGGGGCCTACGAGCAGTACTTC. The chain recombines TRBV12-3 or TRBV12-4 with TRBJ2-7, with 8 bases fitting TRBD1. There are 13 residues in the CDR3. With 6 bases clipped from V and 2 bases from J, the junction kept 3 bases outside the gene matches.

This clone was counted a single time. V usage is TRBV4-3 and J usage is TRBJ2-1; 9 nucleotides align to TRBD2. Germline trimming cut 2 bases from V and 9 bases from J; bases unmatched to any gene: 11. The germline V gene has CDR1 LGHNA and CDR2 YSLEER. This CDR3 region has 16 residues. Here the CDR3 DNA reads TGCGCCAGCAGCCAACAGACTAGCGGTACGAGGAGTGAGCAGTTCTTC. Translated: CASSQQTSGTRSEQFF.

The rearrangement uses TRBV7-9 and TRBJ2-1, with 7 bases that match TRBD2. From germline, CDR1 is SEHNR and CDR2 FQNEAQ (reference sequence). The CDR3 sequence is 16 residues long. J lost 7 bases, V lost 5 bases, and 14 bases had no gene match. The CDR3 nucleotides read TGTGCCAGCAGCCCGCGGAGCGGGGTGGCCGGAAATGAGCAGTTCTTC. Amino acid sequence: CASSPRSGVAGNEQFF.

The rearrangement uses TRBV7-8 and TRBJ1-4; 8 nucleotides agree with TRBD1. Germline values: CDR1 SGHVS, CDR2 FQNEAQ. After removal of 5 bases from V and 0 bases from J, the junction contained 8 bases not matched to a gene. The CDR3 runs to 17 residues. The CDR3 DNA sequence: TGTGCCAGCAGCCCCAGGACAGGGCGGGCAACTAATGAAAAACTGTTTTTT. Its translation: CASSPRTGRATNEKLFF.

The gene calls are TRBV5-8 and TRBJ1-4; D possibly corresponds to TRBD1 (6 bases). Germline CDR1 SGHTS, CDR2 YDEGEE. This CDR3 has 14 residues. V was clipped by 5 bases and J by 13 bases, with 21 bases between them. In nucleotides, the CDR3 is TGTGCCAGCAGTCCCGGGCGTTCTCAGGGGAGACTGTTTTTT. Translating gives CASSPGRSQGRLFF.